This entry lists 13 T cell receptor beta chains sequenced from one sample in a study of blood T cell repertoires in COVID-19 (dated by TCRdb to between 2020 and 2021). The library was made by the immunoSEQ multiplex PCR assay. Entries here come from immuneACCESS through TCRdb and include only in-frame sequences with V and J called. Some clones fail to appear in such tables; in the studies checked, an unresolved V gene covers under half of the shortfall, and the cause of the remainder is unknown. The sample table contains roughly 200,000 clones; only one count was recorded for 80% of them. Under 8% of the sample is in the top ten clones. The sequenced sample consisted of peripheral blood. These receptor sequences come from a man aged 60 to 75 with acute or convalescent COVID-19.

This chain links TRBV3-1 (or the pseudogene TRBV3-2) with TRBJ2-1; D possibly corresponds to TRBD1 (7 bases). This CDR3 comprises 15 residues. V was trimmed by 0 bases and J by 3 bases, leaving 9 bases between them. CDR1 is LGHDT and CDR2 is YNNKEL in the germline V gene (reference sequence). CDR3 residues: CASSQDQGGYNEQFF. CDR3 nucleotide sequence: TGTGCCAGCAGCCAAGATCAGGGGGGCTACAATGAGCAGTTCTTC.

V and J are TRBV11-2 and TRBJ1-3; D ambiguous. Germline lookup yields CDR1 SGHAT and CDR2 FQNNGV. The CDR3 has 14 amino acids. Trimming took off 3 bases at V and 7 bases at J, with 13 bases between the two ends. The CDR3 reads CASSLIVTGNTIYF. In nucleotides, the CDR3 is TGTGCCAGCAGCTTGATCGTAACCGGGAACACCATATATTTT.

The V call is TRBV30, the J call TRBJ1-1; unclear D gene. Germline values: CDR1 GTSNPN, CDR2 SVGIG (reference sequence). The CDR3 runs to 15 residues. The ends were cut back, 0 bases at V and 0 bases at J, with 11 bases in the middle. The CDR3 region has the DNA TGTGCCTGGAGTGTACAGAGGGTCATGAACACTGAAGCTTTCTTT. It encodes CAWSVQRVMNTEAFF.

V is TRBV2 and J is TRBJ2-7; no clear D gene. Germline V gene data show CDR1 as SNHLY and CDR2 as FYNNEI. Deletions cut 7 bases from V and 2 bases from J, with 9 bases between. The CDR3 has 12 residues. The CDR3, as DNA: TGTGCCAGCAAGATCGAGACCTACGAGCAGTACTTC. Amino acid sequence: CASKIETYEQYF.

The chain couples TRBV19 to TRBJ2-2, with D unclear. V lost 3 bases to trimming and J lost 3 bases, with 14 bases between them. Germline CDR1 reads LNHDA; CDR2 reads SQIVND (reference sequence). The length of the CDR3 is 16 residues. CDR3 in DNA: TGTGCCAGTAGTATGTGGGCTCTCGATGACACCGGGGAGCTGTTTTTT. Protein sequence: CASSMWALDDTGELFF.

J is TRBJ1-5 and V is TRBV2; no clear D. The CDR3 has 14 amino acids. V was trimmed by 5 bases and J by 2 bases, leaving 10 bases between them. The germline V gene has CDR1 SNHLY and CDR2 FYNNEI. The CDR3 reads CASSREGGNQPQHF. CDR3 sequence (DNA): TGTGCCAGCAGTCGGGAGGGTGGCAATCAGCCCCAGCATTTT.

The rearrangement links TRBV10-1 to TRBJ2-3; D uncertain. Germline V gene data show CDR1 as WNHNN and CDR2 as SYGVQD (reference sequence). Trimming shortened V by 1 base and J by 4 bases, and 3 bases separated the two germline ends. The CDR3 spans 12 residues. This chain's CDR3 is CASSELADTQYF. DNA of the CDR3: TGCGCCAGCAGTGAGTTAGCAGATACGCAGTATTTT.

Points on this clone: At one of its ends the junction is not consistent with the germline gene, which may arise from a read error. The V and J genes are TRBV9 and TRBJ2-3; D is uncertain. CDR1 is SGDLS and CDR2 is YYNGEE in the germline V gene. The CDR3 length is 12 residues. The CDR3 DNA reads TGTACCAGCAGCGTACGAGCGGATACGCAGTATTTT. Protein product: CTSSVRADTQYF.

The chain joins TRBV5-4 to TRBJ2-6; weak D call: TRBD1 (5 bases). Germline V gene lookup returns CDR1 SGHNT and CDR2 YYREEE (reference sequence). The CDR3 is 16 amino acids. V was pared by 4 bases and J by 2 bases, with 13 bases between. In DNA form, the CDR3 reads TGTGCCAGCAGCACACAAGGGGTGGCTGGGGCCAACGTCCTGACTTTC. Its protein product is CASSTQGVAGANVLTF.

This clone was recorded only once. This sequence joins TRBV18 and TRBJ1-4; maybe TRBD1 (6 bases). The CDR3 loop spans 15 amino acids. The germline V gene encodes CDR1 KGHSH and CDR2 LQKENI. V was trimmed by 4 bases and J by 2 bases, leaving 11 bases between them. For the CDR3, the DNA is TGTGCCAGCTCACAGAAACAGGGTACTAATGAAAAACTGTTTTTT. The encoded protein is CASSQKQGTNEKLFF.

CDR3 in DNA: TGTGCCAGCAGCCAATATGGAAATTTGGAGGACTATGGCTACACCTTC. It is translated as CASSQYGNLEDYGYTF. The rearrangement uses TRBV4-2 and TRBJ1-2; D call uncertain. The germline V and J ends were trimmed by 2 bases and 3 bases, with 16 bases remaining between them. The CDR3 is 16 amino acids. Germline V gives CDR1 LGHNA, CDR2 YNFKEQ.

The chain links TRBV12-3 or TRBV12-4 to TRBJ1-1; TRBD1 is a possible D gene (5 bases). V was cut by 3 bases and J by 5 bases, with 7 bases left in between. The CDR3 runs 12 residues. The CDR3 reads CASSFPGTEAFF. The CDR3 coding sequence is TGTGCCAGCAGTTTCCCAGGGACTGAAGCTTTCTTT.

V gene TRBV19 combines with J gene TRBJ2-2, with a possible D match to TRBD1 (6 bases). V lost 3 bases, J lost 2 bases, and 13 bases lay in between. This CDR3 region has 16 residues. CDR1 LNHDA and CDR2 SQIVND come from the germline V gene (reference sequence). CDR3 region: CASSIGQGINTGELFF. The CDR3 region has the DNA TGTGCCAGTAGTATTGGTCAGGGGATAAACACCGGGGAGCTGTTTTTT.